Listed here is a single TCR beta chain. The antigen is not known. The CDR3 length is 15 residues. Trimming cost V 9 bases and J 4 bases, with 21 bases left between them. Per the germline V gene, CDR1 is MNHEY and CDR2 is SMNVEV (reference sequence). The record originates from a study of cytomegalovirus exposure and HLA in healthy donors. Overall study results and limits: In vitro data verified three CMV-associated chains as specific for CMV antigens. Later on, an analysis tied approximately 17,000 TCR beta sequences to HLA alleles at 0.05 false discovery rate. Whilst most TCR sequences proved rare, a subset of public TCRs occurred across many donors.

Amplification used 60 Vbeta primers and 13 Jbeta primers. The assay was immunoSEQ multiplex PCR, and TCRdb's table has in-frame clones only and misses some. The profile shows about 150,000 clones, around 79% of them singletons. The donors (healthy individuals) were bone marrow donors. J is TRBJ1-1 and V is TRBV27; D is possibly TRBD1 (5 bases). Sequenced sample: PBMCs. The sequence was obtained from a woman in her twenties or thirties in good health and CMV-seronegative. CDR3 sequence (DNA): TGTGCCAGTAGAATACTTGGGGGGGTAACCACTGAAGCTTTCTTT. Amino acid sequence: CASRILGGVTTEAFF.